These 31 T cell receptor beta chains were sequenced from one sample in a study of regulatory T cells in long-lasting Graves disease. Time point denoted: newly diagnosed GD, antithyroid drugs for less than 3 months. Researchers made the TCR library from RNA that was extracted from PBMCs. The TCR beta library used iRepertoire HTBI primers with Arm-PCR amplification of CDR3. TCRdb re-derived calls from the multiplex PCR reads in MiXCR, one entry per CDR3 protein. The profile shows about 370,000 distinct CDR3 sequences, 15% to 17% of them singletons. Sequencing used peripheral blood mononuclear cells (PBMCs), obtained at new diagnosis, from a patient treated with antithyroid drugs. The origin of the receptors is a female donor with Graves disease.

This clonotype was observed a handful of times. V gene TRBV10-1 combines with J gene TRBJ1-2, with D perhaps TRBD1 (5 bases). There are 12 residues in the CDR3. Between the trimmed V and J ends, which lost 8 bases and 7 bases, there was a span of 14 bases. The germline V gene has CDR1 WNHNN and CDR2 SYGVQD (reference sequence). The CDR3 loop reads CASGTGGGGYTF. In DNA form, the CDR3 reads TGCGCCAGCGGAACAGGCGGAGGTGGCTACACCTTC.

This clonotype appeared a few times. This sequence joins TRBV19 and TRBJ2-6; 12 bases map to TRBD1. This CDR3 comprises 18 residues. V lost 5 bases and J lost 0; bases outside the gene matches: 5. The germline V gene encodes CDR1 LNHDA and CDR2 SQIVND (reference sequence). CDR3 sequence reads: CASSVTGQGASGANVLTF. The CDR3 nucleotides read TGTGCCAGTAGTGTTACGGGACAGGGGGCCTCTGGGGCCAACGTCCTGACTTTC. Full variable domain (rest looked up from reference TRBV19 and TRBJ2-6): DGGITQSPKYLFRKEGQNVTLSCEQNLNHDAMYWYRQDPGQGLRLIYYSQIVNDFQKGDIAEGYSVSREKKESFPLTVTSAQKNPTAFYLCASSVTGQGASGANVLTFGAGSRLTVL.

This clonotype has a count of ten or more. The V gene is TRBV20-1, the J gene TRBJ2-3; 9 bases are a match to TRBD2. This CDR3 has 15 residues. Germline V gene sequence: CDR1 DFQATT, CDR2 SNEGSKA (reference sequence). J gave up 2 bases and V 4 bases, and 7 bases lay outside the gene matches. Here the CDR3 DNA reads TGCAGTGCTATGGGCGGGAGGGCTAACACAGATACGCAGTATTTT. It is translated as CSAMGGRANTDTQYF.

In the case of this clonotype: This may be a read error, as it is one base from a much larger clone. The V gene is TRBV20-1, the J gene TRBJ1-4; no definite D call. CDR1 and CDR2 (germline): DFQATT, SNEGSKA (reference sequence). This CDR3 spans 16 amino acids. Trimming removed 5 bases at V and 0 bases at J, with 16 bases between. CDR3 loop: CSAPIGEWATNEKLFF. CDR3 bases: TGCAGTGCTCCCATCGGGGAGTGGGCAACTAATGAAAAACTGTTTTTT.

This clonotype appeared many times. The V gene is TRBV7-2, the J gene TRBJ1-5; 9 bases line up with TRBD1. The J segment lost 0 bases and the V segment lost 5 bases, leaving 2 bases of the junction unmatched. Looked up from germline, CDR1 is SGHTA and CDR2 is FQGNSA. The CDR3 is 15 residues long. CDR3 sequence reads: CASSGTGYSNQPQHF. The CDR3 region has the DNA TGTGCCAGCAGCGGGACAGGGTATAGCAATCAGCCCCAGCATTTT.

This clonotype was picked up many times. J is TRBJ2-7 and V is TRBV29-1; weak D call: TRBD2 (6 bases). The CDR3 has 12 amino acids. V lost 7 bases and J 3 bases, leaving 13 bases between the germline ends. Per germline, CDR1 SQVTM and CDR2 ANQGSEA. The CDR3 protein is CSAKLGGYEQYF. Here the CDR3 DNA reads TGCAGCGCGAAACTCGGGGGCTACGAGCAGTACTTC.

The chain has TRBV12-3 or TRBV12-4 and TRBJ2-1, with D perhaps given as TRBD1 or TRBD2 (7 bases each). Gene TRBJ2-5 matches the end of the DNA better, so the J call may be wrong. This CDR3 has 13 amino acids. CDR3: CASSRRGGETQYF. CDR3 DNA: TGTGCCAGCAGCCGCAGGGGGGGAGAGACCCAGTACTTC.

This clonotype was seen ten or more times. The chain has TRBV20-1 and TRBJ2-7, with 7 bases matching TRBD2. The germline CDR1 and CDR2 sequences are DFQATT and SNEGSKA (reference sequence). Unmatched junction bases numbered 8, after V lost 6 bases and J lost 0 bases. The length of the CDR3 is 14 residues. CDR3 DNA: TGCAGTGCCCGTCCGGCGGGAGCCTCCTACGAGCAGTACTTC. It encodes CSARPAGASYEQYF.

V is TRBV12-3 or TRBV12-4 and J is TRBJ2-5, with D tentatively TRBD2 (6 bases). V lost 1 base and J 4 bases, leaving 19 bases between the germline ends. The CDR3 length is 17 residues. CDR3 coding DNA: TGTGCCAGCAGTTTAGAATATAAACTAGCCGCGTCAGAGACCCAGTACTTC. It yields the protein CASSLEYKLAASETQYF.

This clonotype was detected ten times or more. The chain is built from TRBV12-3 or TRBV12-4 and TRBJ2-6; D not resolved. V was trimmed by 8 bases and J by 2 bases, leaving 10 bases between them. CDR3 size: 14 residues. This CDR3 is CASCPTAGANVLTF. DNA for the CDR3: TGTGCCAGCTGCCCGACTGCTGGGGCCAACGTCCTGACTTTC.

The chain links TRBV4-2 to TRBJ1-1; D unclear. Between the trimmed V and J ends, which lost 7 bases and 0 bases, there was a span of 12 bases. This CDR3 contains 14 residues. CDR1 and CDR2 from the germline V gene are LGHNA and YNFKEQ. The CDR3 DNA is TGTGCCAGCACCTCGGACGGGGTGAACACTGAAGCTTTCTTT. It translates to CASTSDGVNTEAFF.

This clonotype has at least ten counts. The chain employs TRBV2 and TRBJ2-7; D assignment may be TRBD1 or TRBD2 (5 bases each). The ends were cut back, 1 base at V and 8 bases at J, with 12 bases in the middle. The CDR3 spans 13 residues. The germline CDR1 and CDR2 sequences are SNHLY and FYNNEI. CDR3 in amino acids: CASSEEGETKQYF. The DNA for the CDR3 is TGTGCCAGCAGTGAAGAAGGGGAGACAAAGCAGTACTTC.

In this sample, this clonotype turned up many times. The rearrangement links TRBV6-2 or TRBV6-3 to TRBJ1-2; D perhaps matches TRBD1 (5 bases). CDR3 length equals 14 residues. Germline-derived CDR1 and CDR2 are MNHEY and SVGEGT. Trimming shortened V by 7 bases and J by 0 bases, and 12 bases separated the two germline ends. The CDR3 here is CASIPTVANYGYTF. In DNA, the CDR3 is TGTGCCAGCATCCCGACAGTCGCTAACTATGGCTACACCTTC.

The sample holds a few counts of this clonotype. The V gene is TRBV5-6, the J gene TRBJ1-5, with D uncertain. This CDR3 is 17 amino acids long. V was cut by 5 bases and J by 0 bases, with 18 bases left in between. Germline V gene sequence: CDR1 SGHDT, CDR2 YYEEEE. CDR3 in amino acids: CASSLTADMRSNQPQHF. The CDR3 region has the DNA TGTGCCAGCAGTCTGACGGCAGACATGCGTAGCAATCAGCCCCAGCATTTT. Full variable domain (remainder filled in from reference TRBV5-6 and TRBJ1-5): DAGVTQSPTHLIKTRGQQVTLRCSPKSGHDTVSWYQQALGQGPQFIFQYYEEEERQRGNFPDRFSGHQFPNYSSELNVNALLLGDSALYLCASSLTADMRSNQPQHFGDGTRLSIL.

This clonotype has ten or more counts. This chain links TRBV27 with TRBJ2-2; D might be TRBD1 or TRBD2, each matching 5 bases. The CDR3 covers 16 residues. V lost 2 bases to trimming and J lost 1 base, with 11 bases between them. Germline CDR1 is MNHEY and CDR2 is SMNVEV (reference sequence). The chain's CDR3 is CASSLPGTVNTGELFF. CDR3 bases: TGTGCCAGCAGTTTACCCGGGACGGTGAACACCGGGGAGCTGTTTTTT.

The chain links TRBV6-5 to TRBJ2-1; D not resolved. CDR1 and CDR2 from the germline V gene are MNHEY and SVGAGI. This CDR3 is 13 amino acids long. V lost 2 bases and J 6 bases, leaving 8 bases between the germline ends. CDR3 DNA: TGTGCCAGCAGTTACGCCACGACCAATGAGCAGTTCTTC. The encoded protein is CASSYATTNEQFF.

For this clonotype: This could be a read error, since a much larger clone is one nucleotide away. The chain carries TRBV5-4 and TRBJ1-2; 8 bases agree with TRBD1. The CDR3 loop spans 13 amino acids. V lost 3 bases and J lost 6; bases outside the gene matches: 4. Germline CDR1 is SGHNT and CDR2 is YYREEE (reference sequence). Here the CDR3 reads CASSWADRDGYTF. As DNA, the CDR3 is TGTGCCAGCAGCTGGGCGGACAGGGATGGCTACACCTTC.

This clonotype came up many times. The chain has TRBV5-6 and TRBJ2-1; D possibly corresponds to TRBD1 (6 bases). This CDR3 spans 16 amino acids. CDR1 is SGHDT and CDR2 is YYEEEE in the germline V gene. V was shortened by 4 bases and J by 2 bases, with 16 bases between the two germline ends. CDR3 sequence reads: CASSVGMQGPYNEQFF. The CDR3 coding sequence is TGTGCCAGCAGCGTCGGGATGCAGGGGCCCTACAATGAGCAGTTCTTC.

This clonotype has a count of ten or more. This sequence joins TRBV2 and TRBJ2-5, with TRBD1 matching 8 bases. From germline, CDR1 is SNHLY and CDR2 FYNNEI. With 3 bases clipped from V and 5 bases from J, the junction kept 2 bases outside the gene matches. The CDR3 extends over 13 amino acids. The CDR3 loop reads CASSEDRAETQYF. DNA of the CDR3: TGTGCCAGCAGTGAGGACAGGGCTGAGACCCAGTACTTC.

This rearrangement joins TRBV2 to TRBJ2-7, with D perhaps matching TRBD1 (6 bases). CDR3 length equals 14 residues. The V end was cut by 7 bases, the J end by 1 base, with 14 bases between. Per the germline V gene, CDR1 is SNHLY and CDR2 is FYNNEI. The CDR3 sequence is CASKKAGASYEQYF. In nucleotides, the CDR3 is TGTGCCAGCAAGAAGGCAGGGGCTTCCTACGAGCAGTACTTC.

This clonotype was seen many times. This chain connects TRBV7-2 to TRBJ2-3; D might be TRBD1 (5 bases). Germline loops: CDR1 SGHTA, CDR2 FQGNSA. Trimming removed 3 bases at V and 6 bases at J, with 16 bases between. CDR3 length: 15 amino acids. CDR3 region: CASSFRSGSEDTQYF. Written as DNA, the CDR3 is TGTGCCAGCAGCTTTCGCTCAGGGTCGGAGGATACGCAGTATTTT.

In this sample, this clonotype turned up many times. CDR3 region: CATSDLLPRKIPNTGELFF. The CDR3 bases are TGTGCCACCAGTGATTTGTTGCCCAGGAAGATACCTAACACCGGGGAGCTGTTTTTT. The chain employs TRBV24-1 and TRBJ2-2; D is ambiguous. Trimming stripped 0 bases from V and 2 bases from J, with 18 bases between. Germline V gene data show CDR1 as KGHDR and CDR2 as SFDVKD. This CDR3 spans 19 amino acids.

The chain couples TRBV10-3 to TRBJ2-7; 7 positions agree with TRBD1. The CDR3 spans 13 residues. V was clipped by 7 bases and J by 3 bases; unmatched bases: 6. CDR1 and CDR2 (germline): ENHRY, SYGVKD. The CDR3 DNA reads TGTGCCATCAACCCAGGACAGGACTACGAGCAGTACTTC. Its translation: CAINPGQDYEQYF.

The chain uses TRBV28 and TRBJ2-1; a weak D match, TRBD2 (5 bases). The CDR3 covers 14 residues. V lost 7 bases, J lost 0 bases, and 10 bases lay in between. CDR1 MDHEN and CDR2 SYDVKM come from the germline V gene. CDR3 bases: TGTGCCAGCAAACGGGATAACTCCTACAATGAGCAGTTCTTC. Protein product: CASKRDNSYNEQFF.

The gene calls are TRBV9 and TRBJ2-7; tentative D call: TRBD2 (6 bases). V was pared by 0 bases and J by 4 bases, with 14 bases between. CDR3 size: 15 residues. Germline CDR1 is SGDLS and CDR2 is YYNGEE. The CDR3 loop reads CASSVGGGRMYEQYF. The CDR3 DNA is TGTGCCAGCAGCGTAGGAGGAGGGCGCATGTACGAGCAGTACTTC. Drawing the rest from reference TRBV9 and TRBJ2-7, the complete variable domain is DSGVTQTPKHLITATGQRVTLRCSPRSGDLSVYWYQQSLDQGLQFLIQYYNGEERAKGNILERFSAQQFPDLHSELNLSSLELGDSALYFCASSVGGGRMYEQYFGPGTRLTVT.

This clonotype was observed at least ten times. V and J are TRBV7-2 and TRBJ2-7, with 12 bases matching TRBD2. There are 14 residues in the CDR3. V was clipped by 3 bases and J by 3 bases; unmatched bases: 0. Germline CDR1 is SGHTA and CDR2 is FQGNSA. CDR3 nucleotide sequence: TGTGCCAGCAGCTTGGGACTAGCGGGCTACGAGCAGTACTTC. Its translation is CASSLGLAGYEQYF.

Many counts were recorded for this clonotype. The chain has TRBV5-8 and TRBJ2-5, with D unclear. The germline CDR1 and CDR2 sequences are SGHTS and YDEGEE. V lost 4 bases and J lost 4, with 8 bases in between. The CDR3 sequence is 12 residues long. CDR3 residues: CASSKGVETQYF. CDR3 coding DNA: TGTGCCAGCAGCAAAGGCGTAGAGACCCAGTACTTC.

CDR3 nucleotide sequence: TGTGCCTGGAGGAGCGGGAGGGCCAAAAACATTCAGTACTTC. Translation: CAWRSGRAKNIQYF. The chain joins TRBV30 to TRBJ2-4; TRBD2 matches at 9 bases. The CDR3 sequence is 14 residues long. J gave up 1 base and V 3 bases, and 1 base lay outside the gene matches. Germline V gene lookup returns CDR1 GTSNPN and CDR2 SVGIG (reference sequence).

This clonotype was detected ten times or more. This chain joins TRBV29-1 and TRBJ1-5, with TRBD1 identical over 8 bases. The CDR3 has 15 residues. Looked up from germline, CDR1 is SQVTM and CDR2 is ANQGSEA. V was clipped by 4 bases and J by 3 bases; unmatched bases: 8. This CDR3 reads CSVAQGAGSNQPQHF. The DNA for the CDR3 is TGCAGCGTTGCTCAGGGGGCGGGATCCAATCAGCCCCAGCATTTT.

The rearrangement uses TRBV4-1 and TRBJ1-1, with 8 positions matching TRBD1. Germline lookup yields CDR1 MGHRA and CDR2 YSYEKL. V dropped 4 bases and J dropped 4; count of bases not matched to a gene: 5. This CDR3 region has 14 residues. The CDR3 here is CASSRPGGPTEAFF. Written as DNA, the CDR3 is TGCGCCAGCAGCCGTCCAGGGGGCCCCACTGAAGCTTTCTTT.

This clonotype showed up many times. This rearrangement joins TRBV7-9 to TRBJ2-1, with 9 nucleotides matching TRBD1. Germline values: CDR1 SEHNR, CDR2 FQNEAQ (reference sequence). The CDR3 covers 16 residues. Unmatched junction bases numbered 8, after V lost 3 bases and J lost 5 bases. CDR3 DNA: TGTGCCAGCAGCTTCGCTACAGGGGGCGCGGACAATGAGCAGTTCTTC. The encoded protein is CASSFATGGADNEQFF.